Detailed here is one T cell receptor (beta chain). Its antigen remains unknown. V was trimmed by 1 base and J by 5 bases, leaving 15 bases between them. CDR1 MNHNS and CDR2 SASEGT come from the germline V gene. The CDR3 spans 16 residues. PCR amplification relied on 60 Vbeta primers (plus 13 Jbeta primers). TCRdb keeps only in-frame clones here, not all; method: immunoSEQ multiplex PCR. Of 150,000 or so clones in the sample, around 83% are singletons; the top ten hold around 4.3%. This sample was included in a study of cytomegalovirus exposure and HLA in healthy donors. General observations from the study: Accurate predictions that matched the HLA-A and HLA-B alleles of most subjects were reportedly made from TCR beta sequences. The classifier was said to identify cytomegalovirus status with high specificity and sensitivity. Most of the TCR beta V segments (in an earlier analysis) were productive either about 87% or about 30% of the time.

What was sequenced was PBMCs. The receptor's source is a man aged 50 or older in good health and CMV-seropositive. This rearrangement joins TRBV6-1 to TRBJ1-5, with D uncertain. The CDR3 DNA is TGTGCCAGCAGTGAAGTCTCGTTTTCGGCGGATCAGCCCCAGCATTTT. Residues: CASSEVSFSADQPQHF.